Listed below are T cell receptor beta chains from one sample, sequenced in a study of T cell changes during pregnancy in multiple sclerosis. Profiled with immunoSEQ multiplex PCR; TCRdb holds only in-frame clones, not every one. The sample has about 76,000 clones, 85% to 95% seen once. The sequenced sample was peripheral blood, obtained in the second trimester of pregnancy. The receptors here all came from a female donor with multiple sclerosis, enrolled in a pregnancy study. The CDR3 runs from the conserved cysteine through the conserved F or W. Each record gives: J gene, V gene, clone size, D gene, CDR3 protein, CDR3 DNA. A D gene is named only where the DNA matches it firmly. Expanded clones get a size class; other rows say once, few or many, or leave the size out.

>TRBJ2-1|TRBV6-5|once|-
CASSRQEVYNEQFF
TGTGCCAGCAGTCGACAGGAGGTATACAATGAGCAGTTCTTC
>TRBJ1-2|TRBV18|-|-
CASSPGLADYGYTF
TGTGCCAGCTCACCAGGTTTAGCAGACTATGGCTACACCTTC
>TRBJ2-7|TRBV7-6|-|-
CASSLDEGLSYEQYF
TGTGCCAGCAGCTTAGATGAGGGCCTCTCCTACGAGCAGTACTTC
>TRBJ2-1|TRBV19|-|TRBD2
CASRSPGEGSYNEQFF
TGTGCCAGTAGGTCCCCGGGGGAGGGCTCCTACAATGAGCAGTTCTTC
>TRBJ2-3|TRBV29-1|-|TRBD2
CSVEEGLADHTDTQYF
TGCAGCGTTGAAGAGGGACTAGCGGACCACACAGATACGCAGTATTTT
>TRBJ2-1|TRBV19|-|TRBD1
CASRMDRDSAYNEQFF
TGTGCCAGTCGAATGGACCGGGACAGTGCCTACAATGAGCAGTTCTTC
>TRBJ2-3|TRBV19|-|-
CASSSSSTDTQYF
TGTGCCAGTAGCTCCAGTAGCACAGATACGCAGTATTTT
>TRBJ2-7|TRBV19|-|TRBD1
CASSPGTGHDEQYF
TGTGCCAGTAGTCCCGGGACAGGGCATGACGAGCAGTACTTC
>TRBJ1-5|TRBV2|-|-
CASRVGRGTLGPQHF
TGTGCCAGCAGAGTGGGTAGAGGCACCCTCGGGCCCCAGCATTTT
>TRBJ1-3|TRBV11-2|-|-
CASSLGQAGNTIYF
TGTGCCAGCAGCTTGGGGCAGGCTGGAAACACCATATATTTT
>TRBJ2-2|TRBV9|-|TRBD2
CASSVVLAGGTGELFF
TGTGCCAGCAGCGTAGTTCTAGCGGGGGGAACCGGGGAGCTGTTTTTT
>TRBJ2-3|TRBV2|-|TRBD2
CASRGLVRRADTQYF
TGTGCCAGCAGAGGACTAGTCCGAAGGGCAGATACGCAGTATTTT
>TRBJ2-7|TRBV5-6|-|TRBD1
CASSLIGQGRDEQYF
TGTGCCAGCAGCCTAATAGGACAGGGGCGAGACGAGCAGTACTTC
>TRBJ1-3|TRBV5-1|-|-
CASSKTESGNTIYF
TGCGCCAGCAGCAAGACAGAGTCTGGAAACACCATATATTTT
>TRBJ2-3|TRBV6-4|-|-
CASSEQGAADTQYF
TGTGCCAGCAGTGAACAGGGAGCGGCGGATACGCAGTATTTT
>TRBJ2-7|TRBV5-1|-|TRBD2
CASSWTLAPSGGADEQYF
TGCGCCAGCTCATGGACGCTCGCCCCTAGCGGGGGGGCCGACGAGCAGTACTTC
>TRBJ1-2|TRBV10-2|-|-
CASSEMYAYNGYTF
TGCGCCAGCAGTGAGATGTATGCGTATAATGGCTACACCTTC
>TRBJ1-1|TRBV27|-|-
CASKSAGDTEAFF
TGTGCCAGCAAGTCGGCAGGGGATACTGAAGCTTTCTTT
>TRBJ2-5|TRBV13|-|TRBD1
CASSSWTGLRETQYF
TGTGCCAGCAGCTCCTGGACAGGGCTACGAGAGACCCAGTACTTC
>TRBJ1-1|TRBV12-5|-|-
CASGGGVNTEAFF
TGTGCTAGTGGAGGGGGAGTTAACACTGAAGCTTTCTTT
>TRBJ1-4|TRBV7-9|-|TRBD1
CASSLLPGQGHNEKLFF
TGTGCCAGCAGCCTCCTCCCCGGACAGGGACACAATGAAAAACTGTTTTTT
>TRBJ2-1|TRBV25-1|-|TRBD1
CASSELGQGKSNEQFF
TGTGCCAGCAGTGAGCTGGGACAGGGCAAATCCAATGAGCAGTTCTTC
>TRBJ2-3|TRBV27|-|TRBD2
CASSLAGGTDTQYF
TGTGCCAGCAGTTTAGCGGGGGGCACAGATACGCAGTATTTT
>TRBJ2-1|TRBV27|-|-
CASSAEARVYNEQFF
TGTGCCAGCAGCGCGGAGGCCCGTGTTTACAATGAGCAGTTCTTC
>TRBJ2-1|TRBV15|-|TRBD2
CATSRLAVVYNEQFF
TGTGCCACCAGCAGACTAGCGGTCGTCTACAATGAGCAGTTCTTC